This entry lists 5 T cell receptor beta chains sequenced from one sample in a study of shared clonotypes between healthy human individuals. Clones were read by immunoSEQ multiplex PCR, and TCRdb kept only the in-frame ones, dropping some. The table records around 2,000,000 clones, approximately 94% of them present only once. CD45RO negativity and positive selection for CCR7 defined naive CD8 cells, a population that excluded terminally differentiated effector memory CD45RA+ cells. Sequencing was done on a sample of naive CD8+ T cells sorted from blood. The source is a man younger than 30 in good health.

This chain uses TRBV2 with TRBJ1-5; 8 bases agree with TRBD1. The V gene's germline CDR1 is SNHLY and CDR2 FYNNEI. The CDR3 totals 16 residues. V was clipped by 7 bases and J by 4 bases; unmatched bases: 12. The CDR3 DNA is TGTGCCAGCACCTGGGACAGGAGGAGGGTAAATCAGCCCCAGCATTTT. Translation: CASTWDRRRVNQPQHF. The variable domain in full, with the rest retrieved from reference TRBV2 and TRBJ1-5, is EPEVTQTPSHQVTQMGQEVILRCVPISNHLYFYWYRQILGQKVEFLVSFYNNEISEKSEIFDDQFSVERPDGSNFTLKIRSTKLEDSAMYFCASTWDRRRVNQPQHFGDGTRLSIL.

A note on this clone: Other DNA sequences within the sample encode an identical CDR3. The CDR3 sequence is CASSLWDSYNEQFF. DNA for the CDR3: TGCGCCAGCAGCTTGTGGGACAGTTACAATGAGCAGTTCTTC. This chain uses TRBV5-1 with TRBJ2-1, with 7 bases matching TRBD1. The CDR3 has 14 residues. V lost 1 base and J lost 4; bases outside the gene matches: 2. Germline CDR1 SGHRS, CDR2 YFSETQ.

The chain couples TRBV7-9 to TRBJ1-5; D not resolved. Trimming left V 2 bases short and J 4 bases short, with 9 bases between. The germline V gene encodes CDR1 SEHNR and CDR2 FQNEAQ (reference sequence). The CDR3 has 14 amino acids. Here the CDR3 DNA reads TGTGCCAGCAGCTTAAATCAGGTTAATCAGCCCCAGCATTTT. Translation gives CASSLNQVNQPQHF.

The J gene is TRBJ2-5, the V gene TRBV27; 7 nucleotides agree with TRBD1. V shed 4 bases, J shed 7 bases, and the junction held 15 bases outside the gene matches. The CDR3 has 16 amino acids. Germline V CDR1 and CDR2: MNHEY, SMNVEV (reference sequence). CDR3 sequence reads: CASSSLSLDRRGTQYF. The CDR3, as DNA: TGTGCCAGCAGTTCGCTCAGCCTGGACAGGCGTGGGACCCAGTACTTC.

The CDR3 here is CASSPPEGQLNTEAFF. The CDR3 coding sequence is TGTGCCAGCTCACCACCGGAGGGACAGTTGAACACTGAAGCTTTCTTT. The V gene is TRBV18, the J gene TRBJ1-1, with 7 nucleotides matching TRBD1. This CDR3 has 16 residues. The J segment lost 0 bases and the V segment lost 0 bases, leaving 4 bases of the junction unmatched. Germline values: CDR1 KGHSH, CDR2 LQKENI. The entire variable domain, with the rest obtained from reference TRBV18 and TRBJ1-1, is as follows: NAGVMQNPRHLVRRRGQEARLRCSPMKGHSHVYWYRQLPEEGLKFMVYLQKENIIDESGMPKERFSAEFPKEGPSILRIQQVVRGDSAAYFCASSPPEGQLNTEAFFGQGTRLTVV.